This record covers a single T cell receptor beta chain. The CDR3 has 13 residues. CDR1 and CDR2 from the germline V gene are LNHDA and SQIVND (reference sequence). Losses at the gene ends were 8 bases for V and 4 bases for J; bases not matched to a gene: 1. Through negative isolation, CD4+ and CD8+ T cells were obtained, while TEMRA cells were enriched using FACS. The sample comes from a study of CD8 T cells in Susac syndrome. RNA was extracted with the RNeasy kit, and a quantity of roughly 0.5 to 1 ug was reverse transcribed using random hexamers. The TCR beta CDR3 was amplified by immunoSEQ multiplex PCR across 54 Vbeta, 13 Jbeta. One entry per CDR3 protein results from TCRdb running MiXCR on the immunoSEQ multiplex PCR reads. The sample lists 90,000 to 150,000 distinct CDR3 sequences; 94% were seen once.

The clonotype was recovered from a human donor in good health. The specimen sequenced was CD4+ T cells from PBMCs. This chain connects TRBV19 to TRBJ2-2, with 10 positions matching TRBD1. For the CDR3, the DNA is TGTGCCAGTGGACAGGGGGGCACCGGGGAGCTGTTTTTT. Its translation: CASGQGGTGELFF.